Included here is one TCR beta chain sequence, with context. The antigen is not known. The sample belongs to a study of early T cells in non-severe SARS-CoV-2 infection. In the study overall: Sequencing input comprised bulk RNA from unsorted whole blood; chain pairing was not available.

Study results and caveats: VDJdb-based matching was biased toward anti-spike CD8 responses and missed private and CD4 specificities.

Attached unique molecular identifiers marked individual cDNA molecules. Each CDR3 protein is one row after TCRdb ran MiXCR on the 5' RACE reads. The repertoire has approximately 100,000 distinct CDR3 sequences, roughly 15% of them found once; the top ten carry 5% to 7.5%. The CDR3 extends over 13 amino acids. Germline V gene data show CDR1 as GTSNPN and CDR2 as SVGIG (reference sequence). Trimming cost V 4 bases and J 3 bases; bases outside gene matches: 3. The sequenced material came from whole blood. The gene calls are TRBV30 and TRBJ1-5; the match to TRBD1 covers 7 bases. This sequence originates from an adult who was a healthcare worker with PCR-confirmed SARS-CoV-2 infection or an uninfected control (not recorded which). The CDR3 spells CAWKTGDNQPQHF. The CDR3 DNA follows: TGTGCCTGGAAAACAGGGGACAATCAGCCCCAGCATTTT.